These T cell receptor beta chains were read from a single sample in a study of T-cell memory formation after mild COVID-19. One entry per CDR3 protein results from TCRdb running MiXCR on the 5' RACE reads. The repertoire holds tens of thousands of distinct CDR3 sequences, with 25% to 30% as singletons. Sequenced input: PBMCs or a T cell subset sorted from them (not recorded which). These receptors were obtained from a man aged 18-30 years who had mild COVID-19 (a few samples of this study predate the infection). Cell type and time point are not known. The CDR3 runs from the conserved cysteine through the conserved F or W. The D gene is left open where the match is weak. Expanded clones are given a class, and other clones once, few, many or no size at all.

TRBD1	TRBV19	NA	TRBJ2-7	TGTGCCAGTAGTATCGGGACAGGTCCCTACGAGCAGTACTTC	CASSIGTGPYEQYF
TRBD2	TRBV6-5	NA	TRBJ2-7	TGTGCCAGCAGCGGAGCGGGGGGCCCCTACGAGCAGTACTTC	CASSGAGGPYEQYF
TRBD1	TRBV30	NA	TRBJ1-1	TGTGCCTGGTCTACAGGGGGCACTGAAGCTTTCTTT	CAWSTGGTEAFF
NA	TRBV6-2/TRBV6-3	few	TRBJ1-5	TGTGCCAGCAGTCTCAACGGAGTGTATCAGCCCCAGCATTTT	CASSLNGVYQPQHF
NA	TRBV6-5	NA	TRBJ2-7	TGTGCCAGCAGCTACTTTGGCTGGGACGAGCAGTACTTC	CASSYFGWDEQYF
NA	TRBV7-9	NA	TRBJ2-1	TGTGCCAGCAGCTTAGTGGGGACAGAGCAGTTCTTC	CASSLVGTEQFF
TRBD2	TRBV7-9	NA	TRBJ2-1	TGTGCCAGCAGCTTAGTTCTAGCGGGGGACATTGAGCAGTTCTTC	CASSLVLAGDIEQFF
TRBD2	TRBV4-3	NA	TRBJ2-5	TGCGCCAGCAGCCAAGCCCCTCGAGGGACTAGGGATGCTGGGGCCCAGTACTTC	CASSQAPRGTRDAGAQYF
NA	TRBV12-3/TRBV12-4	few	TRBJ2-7	TGTGCCAGCAGTTTACTGGGCAACGAGCAGTACTTC	CASSLLGNEQYF
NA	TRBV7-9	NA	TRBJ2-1	TGTGCCAGCAGCGCTACGGGGCTAGCGAATGAGCAGTTCTTC	CASSATGLANEQFF
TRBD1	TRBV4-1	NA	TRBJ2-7	TGCGCCAGCAGCCTCCGGGAGGGGACAGGGGGCGACTACGAGCAGTACTTC	CASSLREGTGGDYEQYF
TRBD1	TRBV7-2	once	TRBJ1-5	TGTGCCAGCAGCTCCGGGACAGGGCGACAGCCCCAGCATTTT	CASSSGTGRQPQHF
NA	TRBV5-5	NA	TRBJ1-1	TGTGCCAGCAGCTTGGGGTTGGGGCAATCGAGCACTGAAGCTTTCTTT	CASSLGLGQSSTEAFF
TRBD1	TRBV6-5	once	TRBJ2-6	TGTGCCAGCAGTTACTCTACCCCGACAGGGCCTGGGGCCAACGTCCTGACTTTC	CASSYSTPTGPGANVLTF
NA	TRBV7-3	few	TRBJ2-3	TGTGCCAGCAGACCAGACGAGACAGATACGCAGTATTTT	CASRPDETDTQYF
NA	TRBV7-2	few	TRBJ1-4	TGTGCCAGCAGCCCCCGCCCCATTTATGCAACTAATGAAAAACTGTTTTTT	CASSPRPIYATNEKLFF
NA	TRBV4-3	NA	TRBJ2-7	TGCGCCAGCAGCCCAACGGTGGGCAGCTACGAGCAGTACTTC	CASSPTVGSYEQYF
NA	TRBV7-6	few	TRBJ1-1	TGTGCCAGCAGCTTGACCGGGGGCAACACTGAAGCTTTCTTT	CASSLTGGNTEAFF
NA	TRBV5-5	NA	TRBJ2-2	TGTGCCAGCAGCCCCCGGGGCCGTTCCACCGGGGAGCTGTTTTTT	CASSPRGRSTGELFF
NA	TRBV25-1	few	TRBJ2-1	TGTGCCAGCACCCTAGTGGGTGAGCAGTTCTTC	CASTLVGEQFF
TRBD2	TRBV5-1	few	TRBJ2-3	TGCGCCAGCAGCGAGGGACTAGCGGGGGTCACAGATACGCAGTATTTT	CASSEGLAGVTDTQYF
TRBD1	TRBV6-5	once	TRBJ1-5	TGTGCCAGCAGTAGGACAGGGAATCAGCCCCAGCATTTT	CASSRTGNQPQHF
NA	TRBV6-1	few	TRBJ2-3	TGTGCCAGCAGTGAGCGGGCAGCAGATACGCAGTATTTT	CASSERAADTQYF
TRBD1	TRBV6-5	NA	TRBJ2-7	TGTGCCAGCAGTTACTACAGGGGTGACGAGCAGTACTTC	CASSYYRGDEQYF
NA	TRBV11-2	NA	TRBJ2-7	TGTGCCAGCAGCTTAGTGAGGGGCTCCTACGAGCAGTACTTC	CASSLVRGSYEQYF
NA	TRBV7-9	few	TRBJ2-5	TGTGCCACGCAAGAGGCGGGTGGGCGCGAGACCCAGTACTTC	CATQEAGGRETQYF